This is a list of T cell receptor beta chains from one sample in a study of T cell clonotyping in hematopoietic cell transplantation. The repertoire was sequenced with immunoSEQ multiplex PCR; TCRdb's copy has only in-frame clones and lacks some. The repertoire holds 13,000 to 15,000 clones, with 85% to 95% as singletons. Material: PBMCs, obtained 30 days after allogeneic stem cell transplant. These receptors were obtained from a male patient between 55 and 70 years old who had an allogeneic stem cell transplant from an unrelated donor, so the T cells may come from the graft donor. Some clones in this sample may be carry-over from other donors' samples. Each CDR3 is given with its conserved first and last residue. Fields, in order: J gene, V gene, D gene, clone size, CDR3 protein, CDR3 DNA. A D gene is named only where the DNA matches it firmly. The size field is filled for only some rows; it gives once, few, many or a size class.

j_gene: TRBJ2-7
v_gene: TRBV5-1
d_gene: .
abundance: .
CDR3aa: CASSLPGGVYEQYF
CDR3nt: TGCGCCAGCAGCTTGCCCGGGGGCGTTTACGAGCAGTACTTC

j_gene: TRBJ2-3
v_gene: TRBV7-3
d_gene: TRBD2
abundance: .
CDR3aa: CASSLTLAGATDTQYF
CDR3nt: TGTGCCAGCAGCCTAACACTAGCGGGGGCCACAGATACGCAGTATTTT

j_gene: TRBJ1-4
v_gene: TRBV9
d_gene: .
abundance: .
CDR3aa: CASSPDGLGGEKLFF
CDR3nt: TGTGCCAGCAGCCCGGACGGGCTTGGGGGTGAAAAACTGTTTTTT

j_gene: TRBJ2-7
v_gene: TRBV27
d_gene: .
abundance: .
CDR3aa: CASSFLLGEQYF
CDR3nt: TGTGCCAGCAGTTTCCTTCTCGGCGAGCAGTACTTC

j_gene: TRBJ2-5
v_gene: TRBV10-3
d_gene: .
abundance: .
CDR3aa: CAIRQGETQYF
CDR3nt: TGTGCCATCAGACAGGGAGAGACCCAGTACTTC

j_gene: TRBJ1-1
v_gene: TRBV9
d_gene: .
abundance: few
CDR3aa: CASSVGTGSNTEAFF
CDR3nt: TGTGCCAGCAGCGTAGGTACAGGGTCGAACACTGAAGCTTTCTTT

j_gene: TRBJ1-5
v_gene: TRBV6-1
d_gene: TRBD1
abundance: few
CDR3aa: CASSEALDRVTQPQHF
CDR3nt: TGTGCCAGCAGTGAAGCCTTGGACAGGGTTACTCAGCCCCAGCATTTT

j_gene: TRBJ2-2
v_gene: TRBV7-8
d_gene: .
abundance: .
CDR3aa: CASSLPGDTGELFF
CDR3nt: TGTGCCAGCAGCTTACCAGGGGACACCGGGGAGCTGTTTTTT

j_gene: TRBJ2-7
v_gene: TRBV5-1
d_gene: TRBD2
abundance: .
CDR3aa: CASSLAGRTSGSSSYEQYF
CDR3nt: TGCGCCAGCAGCTTGGCGGGAAGGACTAGCGGGTCTAGCTCCTACGAGCAGTACTTC

j_gene: TRBJ1-6
v_gene: TRBV6-5
d_gene: .
abundance: few
CDR3aa: CASRCPGHRF
CDR3nt: TGTGCCAGCAGATGCCCGGGACATCGTTTT

j_gene: TRBJ1-4
v_gene: TRBV5-6
d_gene: .
abundance: .
CDR3aa: CASSPTRGGFFNEKLFF
CDR3nt: TGTGCCAGCAGCCCGACCCGTGGGGGGTTTTTTAATGAAAAACTGTTTTTT